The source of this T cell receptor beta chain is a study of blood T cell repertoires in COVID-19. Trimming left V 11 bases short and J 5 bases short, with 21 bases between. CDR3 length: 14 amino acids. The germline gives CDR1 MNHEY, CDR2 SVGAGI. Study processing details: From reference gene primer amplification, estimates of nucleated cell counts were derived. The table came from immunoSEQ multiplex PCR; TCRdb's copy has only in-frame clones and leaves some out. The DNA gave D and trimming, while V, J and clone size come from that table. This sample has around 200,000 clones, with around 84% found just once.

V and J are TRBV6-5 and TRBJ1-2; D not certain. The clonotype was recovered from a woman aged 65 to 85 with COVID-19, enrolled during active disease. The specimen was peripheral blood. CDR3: CAGTETLHPYGYTF. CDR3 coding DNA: TGTGCCGGCACCGAGACTCTCCACCCTTATGGCTACACCTTC.